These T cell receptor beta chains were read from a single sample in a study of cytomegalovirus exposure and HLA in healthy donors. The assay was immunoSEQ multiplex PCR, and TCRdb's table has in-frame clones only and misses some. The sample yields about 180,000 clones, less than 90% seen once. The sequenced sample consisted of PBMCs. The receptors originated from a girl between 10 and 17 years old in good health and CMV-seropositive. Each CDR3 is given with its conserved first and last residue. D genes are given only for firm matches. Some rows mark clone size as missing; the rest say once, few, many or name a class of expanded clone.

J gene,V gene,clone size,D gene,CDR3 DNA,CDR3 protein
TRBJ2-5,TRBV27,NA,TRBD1,TGTGCCAGCAGTTTCTCTACAGGGGGAGAGACCCAGTACTTC,CASSFSTGGETQYF
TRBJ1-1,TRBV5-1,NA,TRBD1,TGCGCCAGCAGCCATCGACAGGGGACTAATCTGAACACTGAAGCTTTCTTT,CASSHRQGTNLNTEAFF
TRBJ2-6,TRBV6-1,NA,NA,TGTGCCAGCAGGCACAAATTCTCTGGGGCCAACGTCCTGACTTTC,CASRHKFSGANVLTF
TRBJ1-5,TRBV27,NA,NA,TGTGCCAGCAGTGGTAGGGGTCCCCGTAGCAATCAGCCCCAGCATTTT,CASSGRGPRSNQPQHF
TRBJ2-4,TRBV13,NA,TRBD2,TGTGCCAGCAGACGCGGGGGAGCCAAAAACATTCAGTACTTC,CASRRGGAKNIQYF
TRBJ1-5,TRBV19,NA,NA,TGTGCCAGTAGTATTGGCCTGGGGGAGGGTCAGCCCCAGCATTTT,CASSIGLGEGQPQHF
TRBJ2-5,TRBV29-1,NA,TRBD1,TGCAGCGTTGAAAGGACAGGGGGCTTGTACCAAGAGACCCAGTACTTC,CSVERTGGLYQETQYF
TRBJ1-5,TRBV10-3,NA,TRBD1,TGTGCCAGTCAGGGGGCTGATCAGCCCCAGCATTTT,CASQGADQPQHF
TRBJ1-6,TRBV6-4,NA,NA,TGTGCCAGCAGCGTGGACACGGATAATTCACCCCTCCACTTT,CASSVDTDNSPLHF
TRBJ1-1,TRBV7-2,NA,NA,TGTGCCAGCAGCGGCAGGTGGGAGTCTGAAGCTTTCTTT,CASSGRWESEAFF
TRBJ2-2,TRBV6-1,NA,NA,TGTGCCAGCAGGGAGGGGACCGGGGAGCTGTTTTTT,CASREGTGELFF
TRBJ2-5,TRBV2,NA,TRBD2,TGTGCCAGCATCGAACGACTAGCGAAAGAGACCCAGTACTTC,CASIERLAKETQYF
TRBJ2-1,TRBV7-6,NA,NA,TGTGCCAGCAGCCAGAACCGGGACATATCCTACAATGAGCAGTTCTTC,CASSQNRDISYNEQFF
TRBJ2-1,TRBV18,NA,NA,TGTGCCAGCTCGGCGGGGGCTAGCGAGGCCAATGAGCAGTTCTTC,CASSAGASEANEQFF
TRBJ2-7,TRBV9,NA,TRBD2,TGTGCCAGCAGCGTAGAAGGGAGGGAGTACGAGCAGTACTTC,CASSVEGREYEQYF
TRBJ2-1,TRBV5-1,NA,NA,TGCGCCAGCAGCTTAGAGGGTTCCTACAATGAGCAGTTCTTC,CASSLEGSYNEQFF
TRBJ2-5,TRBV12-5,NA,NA,TGTGCTAGTGGTTTTGGGGGCTCAGGGCAAGAGACCCAGTACTTC,CASGFGGSGQETQYF
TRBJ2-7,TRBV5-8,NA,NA,TGTGCCAGCAGCTTTTACACGGGGGGCCCCCCCAGCTCCTACGAGCAGTACTTC,CASSFYTGGPPSSYEQYF
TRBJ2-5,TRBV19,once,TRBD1,TGTGCCAGTAGTATCACAGGGGGGGAGACCCAGTACTTC,CASSITGGETQYF
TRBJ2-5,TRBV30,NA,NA,TGTGCCTGGAGTGTAACAGGGGGGGTCGGGGAGACCCAGTACTTC,CAWSVTGGVGETQYF
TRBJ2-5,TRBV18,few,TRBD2,TGTGCCAGCTCACCACGGCGGGGGGGAGAGACCCAGTACTTC,CASSPRRGGETQYF
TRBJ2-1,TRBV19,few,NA,TGTGCCAGTAGTATGTGGTCGGGGAGCTCCTACAATGAGCAGTTCTTC,CASSMWSGSSYNEQFF
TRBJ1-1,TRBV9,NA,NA,TGTGCCAGCAGCGTAGGAAGCGGGACTGAAGCTTTCTTT,CASSVGSGTEAFF
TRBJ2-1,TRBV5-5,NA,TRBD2,TGTGCCAGCAGCCTCCGAGGGGCTAGCGGGTCAAGATCTGAGCAGTTCTTC,CASSLRGASGSRSEQFF
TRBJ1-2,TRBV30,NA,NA,TGTGCCTGGAGCGCGAAACTAGACAGGCCCTTAGGCTACACCTTC,CAWSAKLDRPLGYTF
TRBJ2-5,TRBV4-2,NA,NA,TGTGCCAGCAGCCATTCCGGAGAGACCCAGTACTTC,CASSHSGETQYF
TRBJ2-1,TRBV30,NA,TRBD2,TGTGCCTGGAGGAACACCGGGACTAGCGCCTACAATGAGCAGTTCTTC,CAWRNTGTSAYNEQFF
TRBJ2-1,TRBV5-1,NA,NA,TGCGCCAGCAGCTCCCCAGGTGGGGCAGGGGAAGGCAATGAGCAGTTCTTC,CASSSPGGAGEGNEQFF
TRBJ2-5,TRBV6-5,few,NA,TGTGCCAGCAGTTCACCAGGGTACCAAGAGACCCAGTACTTC,CASSSPGYQETQYF
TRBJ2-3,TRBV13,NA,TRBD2,TGTGCCAGCAGCTTAGGGACTCTAGCGGGAGCTACGCAGTATTTT,CASSLGTLAGATQYF
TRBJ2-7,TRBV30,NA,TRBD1,TGTGCCTGGATGTTCTTTCGTGGTCCCGGGACAGGGGCCTCCTACGAGCAGTACTTC,CAWMFFRGPGTGASYEQYF
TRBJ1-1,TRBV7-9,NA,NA,TGTGCCAGCAGCTACTTGGGCGCAGGGCCCGCCACTGAAGCTTTCTTT,CASSYLGAGPATEAFF
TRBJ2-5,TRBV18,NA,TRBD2,TGTGCCAGCTCACCACAAAGCTCGGGAGGGGAGACCCAGTACTTC,CASSPQSSGGETQYF
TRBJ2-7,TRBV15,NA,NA,TGTGCCACCCGGGACTGGAGCTCCTACGAGCAGTACTTC,CATRDWSSYEQYF
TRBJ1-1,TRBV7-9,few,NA,TGTGCCAGCAGCTTAGCGAGGGGGAGCACTGAAGCTTTCTTT,CASSLARGSTEAFF
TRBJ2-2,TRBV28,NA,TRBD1,TGTGCCAGCAGAATCAGGACAGGATACACCGGGGAGCTGTTTTTT,CASRIRTGYTGELFF
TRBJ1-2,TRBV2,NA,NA,TGTGCCATAGGACAGAACTATGGCTACACCTTC,CAIGQNYGYTF
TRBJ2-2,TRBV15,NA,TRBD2,TGTGCCACCAGCTGGCACGAGCGGGACGGGGAGCTGTTTTTT,CATSWHERDGELFF
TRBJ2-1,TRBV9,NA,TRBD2,TGTGCCAGCAGCGGTAGGGCCCCGGGACTAGCGGGCATCAATGAGCAGTTCTTC,CASSGRAPGLAGINEQFF
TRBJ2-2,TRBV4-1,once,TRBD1,TGCGCCAGCAGCCGAACGACAGGGAGTCCCACCGGGGAGCTGTTTTTT,CASSRTTGSPTGELFF
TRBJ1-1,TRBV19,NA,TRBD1,TGTGCCAGTAGGTCAGGACAGGGTTCCTTTACTGAAGCTTTCTTT,CASRSGQGSFTEAFF
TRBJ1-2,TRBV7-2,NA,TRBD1,TGTGCCAGCAGCTTAGGCTCGCAGGGGGCCGGAGGCTACACCTTC,CASSLGSQGAGGYTF
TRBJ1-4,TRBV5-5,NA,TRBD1,TGTGCCAGCAGCTTGGGCTTACAGGGGACGGGTGAAAAACTGTTTTTT,CASSLGLQGTGEKLFF
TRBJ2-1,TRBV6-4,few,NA,TGTGCCAGCAGTGCAGGCTTCGGAGGGGAGAATGAGCAGTTCTTC,CASSAGFGGENEQFF
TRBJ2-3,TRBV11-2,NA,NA,TGTGCCAGCAGCCCCACCCCAGCGCGTAGCACAGATACGCAGTATTTT,CASSPTPARSTDTQYF
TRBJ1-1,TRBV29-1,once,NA,TGCAGCGTTGACAGGGGATACTCAACGAACACTGAAGCTTTCTTT,CSVDRGYSTNTEAFF
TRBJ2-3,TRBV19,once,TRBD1,TGTGCCAGTAGTACCGACAGGGAGAGCACAGATACGCAGTATTTT,CASSTDRESTDTQYF
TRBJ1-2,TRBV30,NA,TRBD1,TGTGCCGGTTCGGGACAGGGAGGCTATGGCTACACCTTC,CAGSGQGGYGYTF
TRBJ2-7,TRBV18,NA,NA,TGTGCCAGCTCACCCGCTTCACAAGAGCAGTACTTC,CASSPASQEQYF
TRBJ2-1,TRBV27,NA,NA,TGTGCCAGCAGTTCTTTACCTAGCTCCTACAATGAGCAGTTCTTC,CASSSLPSSYNEQFF
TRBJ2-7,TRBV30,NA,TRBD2,TGTGCCTGGAGTACTAGACTAGCGGGTAGCGAGCAGTACTTC,CAWSTRLAGSEQYF
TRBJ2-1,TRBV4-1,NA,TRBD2,TGCGCCAGCCGCCAGCGGGAGGTATTTCGGGACAATGAGCAGTTCTTC,CASRQREVFRDNEQFF
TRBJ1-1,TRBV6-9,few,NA,TGTGCCAGCGGTGGCAGGAGGTTACACTGGGCTGAAGCTTTCTTT,CASGGRRLHWAEAFF
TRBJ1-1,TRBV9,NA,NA,TGTGCCAGCAGCTCAAGTATCGGACTGGGGAACACTGAAGCTTTCTTT,CASSSSIGLGNTEAFF
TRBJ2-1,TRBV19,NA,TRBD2,TGTGCCAGTAGTATAGATTACCGGGACATGAGACTAGCGCGCTCCTACAATGAGCAGTTCTTC,CASSIDYRDMRLARSYNEQFF
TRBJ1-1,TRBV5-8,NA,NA,TGTGCCAGCAGCTTACTCAGGGGAGATGAAGCTTTCTTT,CASSLLRGDEAFF
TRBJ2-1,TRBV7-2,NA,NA,TGTGCCAGCAGCCAGGGGTCCACCCTATACAATGAGCAGTTCTTC,CASSQGSTLYNEQFF
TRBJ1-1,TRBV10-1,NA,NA,TGCGCCAGCAGTGCAGGTTTGGGCACTGAAGCTTTCTTT,CASSAGLGTEAFF
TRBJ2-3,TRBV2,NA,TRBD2,TGTGCCAGCAGGCGACTAGCGAGGACGCAGTATTTT,CASRRLARTQYF
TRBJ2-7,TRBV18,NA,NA,TGTGCCAGCTCACAAACCCCTAGTAACGCGATCGATTCCTACGAGCAGTACTTC,CASSQTPSNAIDSYEQYF